This TCR beta chain was captured by sequencing in a study of healthy donors' naive CD4 and CD8 T cells. CDR1 is SQVTM, CDR2 ANQGSEA, per germline. This CDR3 spans 16 amino acids. Trimming shortened V by 4 bases and J by 0 bases, and 18 bases separated the two germline ends. Each TCR library used around 500 ng of total RNA and a linear amplification protocol. Original data processing: Sequencing covered around 78,000 rearranged alpha-chain transcripts across four or five healthy donors. TCRdb re-analysed the reads in MiXCR, keeping a single row per CDR3 protein. Clone size and V and J calls follow TCRdb, not the original study. The profile shows around 180,000 distinct CDR3 sequences, under 85% of them singletons. This clonotype was recorded a few times. Naive CD4+ cells were sorted as CD4+CD8-CD45RO-CD45RA+; naive CD8+ as CD8+CD4-CD45RA+CD27bright.

The sequence was obtained from a pool of human donors in good health; the sample pools cells from several healthy donors. The sample was naive CD4+ and CD8+ T cells sorted from blood, pooled from several donors. The chain uses TRBV29-1 and TRBJ1-2; tentatively, D is TRBD1 (6 bases). The CDR3 protein is CSVVSRGAPANYGYTF. Here the CDR3 DNA reads TGCAGCGTTGTCAGCAGGGGTGCACCTGCTAACTATGGCTACACCTTC.